These 10 T cell receptor beta chains were all obtained from the same sample, sequenced in a study of CXCR3-negative and CXCR3-positive naive CD8 T cells. Via 5' RACE with UMI labels, TRB cDNA libraries were prepared. TCRdb reprocessed the 5' RACE reads and keeps a single row for each CDR3 protein, giving no DNA. The sample includes about 130,000 distinct CDR3 sequences. Sample: naive CXCR3- CD8+ T cells from blood. The subset: CD45RO-CCR7+CD27+CD95- naive CD8+ T cells lacking CXCR3 (TNR3-). These receptors all stem from a human donor in good health. Some clones in this sample may be carry-over from other donors' samples.

This sequence joins TRBV27 and TRBJ2-7; TCRdb proposes TRBD2, but this gene call is untestable without DNA. CDR1 and CDR2 (germline): MNHEY, SMNVEV (reference sequence). CDR3 length equals 11 residues. This chain's CDR3 is CASGPYYEQYF.

The CDR3 reads CASSWGTGVDEQYF. The chain has TRBV27 and TRBJ2-7; with no DNA, the TCRdb D assignment of TRBD1 cannot be verified. The germline CDR1 and CDR2 sequences are MNHEY and SMNVEV (reference sequence). The CDR3 has 14 amino acids.

This chain connects TRBV27 to TRBJ2-2; absent DNA, TCRdb's TRBD2 call cannot be checked. Looked up from germline, CDR1 is MNHEY and CDR2 is SMNVEV (reference sequence). CDR3 length: 14 residues. This CDR3 is CASRTSGKTGELFF.

This chain's CDR3 is CASSASGFTDTQYF. The chain uses TRBV27 and TRBJ2-3; the D gene TCRdb calls, TRBD2, cannot be checked with no DNA. CDR1 and CDR2 (germline): MNHEY, SMNVEV (reference sequence). There are 14 residues in the CDR3.

This rearrangement joins TRBV7-9 to TRBJ2-2; with no DNA, the TCRdb D assignment of TRBD1 cannot be verified. This CDR3 contains 15 residues. CDR1 and CDR2 (germline): SEHNR, FQNEAQ (reference sequence). The chain's CDR3 is CASSLKTENTGELFF. The full variable domain, in which reference TRBV7-9 and TRBJ2-2 provide the parts outside the CDR3, is DTGVSQNPRHKITKRGQNVTFRCDPISEHNRLYWYRQTLGQGPEFLTYFQNEAQLEKSRLLSDRFSAERPKGSFSTLEIQRTEQGDSAMYLCASSLKTENTGELFFGEGSRLTVL.

This chain uses TRBV7-9 with TRBJ1-2. The V gene's germline CDR1 is SEHNR and CDR2 FQNEAQ (reference sequence). This CDR3 has 13 amino acids. The CDR3 reads CASSLAGTDGYTF.

The chain is built from TRBV5-6 and TRBJ2-1; TCRdb outputs TRBD1, but without DNA this stays unchecked. Germline CDR1 SGHDT, CDR2 YYEEEE. The CDR3 is 16 amino acids. The CDR3 reads CASSPSARRGDNEQFF.

The rearrangement uses TRBV7-6 and TRBJ2-7; TCRdb designates TRBD2, a call that cannot be tested without DNA. The CDR3 has 18 residues. CDR1 is SGHVS and CDR2 is FNYEAQ in the germline V gene. The CDR3 protein is CASSLGQVAPSGIYEQYF.

The chain recombines TRBV19 with TRBJ1-1; TCRdb's D gene call, TRBD1, goes unchecked for lack of DNA. This CDR3 has 16 residues. Looked up from germline, CDR1 is LNHDA and CDR2 is SQIVND (reference sequence). The CDR3 protein is CASSIGQGARNTEAFF.

The rearrangement links TRBV28 to TRBJ1-6. This CDR3 is 13 amino acids long. Germline V gene lookup returns CDR1 MDHEN and CDR2 SYDVKM. The CDR3 sequence is CASSPEGAWFLHF.